This entry lists 17 T cell receptor beta chains sequenced from one sample in a study of OX40 agonist ivuxolimab in advanced cancers. TCRdb keeps only in-frame clones here, not all; method: immunoSEQ multiplex PCR. The table lists 65,000 to 80,000 clones, roughly 85% of them singletons. Sequences were derived from CD4+ or CD8+ T cells sorted from blood, sampled in a trial of the OX40 agonist ivuxolimab. Source of these receptors: an adult with an advanced solid tumor such as melanoma, head and neck, liver or kidney cancer.

The rearrangement joins TRBV4-3 to TRBJ1-2, with 7 bases fitting TRBD1. Germline lookup yields CDR1 LGHNA and CDR2 YSLEER. The CDR3 contains 14 residues. J lost 3 bases, V lost 8 bases, and 9 bases had no gene match. The CDR3 sequence: CASPDGRGDYGYTF. In nucleotides, the CDR3 is TGCGCCAGCCCGGATGGCAGGGGGGACTATGGCTACACCTTC.

J is TRBJ2-3 and V is TRBV12-5; D perhaps matches TRBD1 (5 bases). Trimming shortened V by 5 bases and J by 0 bases, and 9 bases separated the two germline ends. The germline V gene has CDR1 LGHNT and CDR2 FRNRAP. The CDR3 has 14 amino acids. The CDR3 here is CASGTGTSTDTQYF. The CDR3 nucleotides are TGTGCTAGTGGTACAGGTACTAGCACAGATACGCAGTATTTT.

The rearrangement links TRBV19 to TRBJ2-3, with 7 bases lining up with TRBD2. V trimming: 8 bases; J trimming: 6 bases; junction bases outside the gene matches: 5. The V gene's germline CDR1 is LNHDA and CDR2 SQIVND (reference sequence). This CDR3 contains 12 residues. The CDR3: CASRLAGDTQYF. The CDR3, as DNA: TGTGCCAGTCGACTAGCAGGGGATACGCAGTATTTT.

The J gene is TRBJ2-1, the V gene TRBV12-5; tentatively, D is TRBD1 (5 bases). Trimming took off 2 bases at V and 7 bases at J, with 15 bases between the two ends. CDR1 is LGHNT and CDR2 is FRNRAP in the germline V gene. CDR3 length: 15 residues. The chain's CDR3 is CASGLIRDARNEQFF. The CDR3 DNA is TGTGCTAGTGGTTTGATCAGGGATGCTAGGAATGAGCAGTTCTTC.

This chain connects TRBV30 to TRBJ1-2; D is uncertain. The CDR3 has 12 residues. V was trimmed by 4 bases and J by 3 bases, leaving 9 bases between them. The germline gives CDR1 GTSNPN, CDR2 SVGIG (reference sequence). CDR3: CAWIGLDYGYTF. The CDR3, as DNA: TGTGCCTGGATCGGGTTGGACTATGGCTACACCTTC.

This chain joins TRBV5-1 and TRBJ1-3, with TRBD1 as a possible D gene (6 bases). The CDR3 has 16 amino acids. From germline, CDR1 is SGHRS and CDR2 YFSETQ. Deletions cut 1 base from V and 4 bases from J, with 15 bases between. The CDR3 nucleotides are TGCGCCAGCAGCTTGAGGGGGGGAAAGAACGGAAACACCATATATTTT. Amino acids: CASSLRGGKNGNTIYF.

The chain employs TRBV7-2 and TRBJ2-5, with no clear D. Germline V gives CDR1 SGHTA, CDR2 FQGNSA. The CDR3 is 13 residues long. V lost 5 bases to trimming and J lost 3 bases, with 10 bases between them. The CDR3 reads CASSPGRKETQYF. The CDR3 DNA follows: TGTGCCAGCAGCCCCGGGCGGAAAGAGACCCAGTACTTC.

This chain joins TRBV7-2 and TRBJ1-2; D might be TRBD1 (6 bases). Germline lookup yields CDR1 SGHTA and CDR2 FQGNSA. This CDR3 comprises 14 residues. Trimming removed 5 bases at V and 8 bases at J, with 18 bases between. The CDR3 DNA is TGTGCCAGCAGCCTTGGACAGACTTTTGGGGGCTACACCTTC. Translating it yields CASSLGQTFGGYTF.

This clone appeared once. The chain couples TRBV4-2 to TRBJ1-1; weak D call: TRBD1 (6 bases). The CDR3 consists of 15 residues. CDR1 is LGHNA, CDR2 YNFKEQ, per germline. V lost 2 bases, J lost 1 base, and 11 bases lay in between. CDR3 residues: CASSQQGSTNTEAFF. As DNA, the CDR3 is TGTGCCAGCAGCCAACAGGGGAGCACGAACACTGAAGCTTTCTTT.

This clone occurred once. This chain joins TRBV7-2 and TRBJ1-6, with 9 bases fitting TRBD1. The CDR3 runs 15 residues. CDR1 and CDR2 (germline): SGHTA, FQGNSA. J gave up 9 bases and V 4 bases, and 7 bases lay outside the gene matches. The CDR3 DNA reads as TGTGCCAGCAGCTCCCCGACAGGGGGGAGTTCACCCCTCCACTTT. Encoded protein: CASSSPTGGSSPLHF.

The CDR3, as DNA: TGTGCCAGTCTCCGGGCCGACGGGGAAAAACTGTTTTTT. Translated, it gives CASLRADGEKLFF. The V and J genes are TRBV19 and TRBJ1-4; D not certain. The germline V gene has CDR1 LNHDA and CDR2 SQIVND (reference sequence). The CDR3 is made up of 13 amino acids. V lost 8 bases to trimming and J lost 8 bases, with 15 bases between them.

This clone was counted once. The rearrangement uses TRBV30 and TRBJ2-3; TRBD2 aligns across 8 bases. Trimming at V came to 2 bases and at J to 0 bases, leaving 1 base not matched to a gene. CDR3 length: 14 amino acids. Per the germline V gene, CDR1 is GTSNPN and CDR2 is SVGIG (reference sequence). CDR3 sequence: CAWSLAGSTDTQYF. The CDR3, as DNA: TGTGCCTGGAGTCTAGCGGGTAGCACAGATACGCAGTATTTT.

This clone was seen a single time. The chain carries TRBV28 and TRBJ2-7, with 10 bases lining up with TRBD1. CDR3 size: 12 residues. Germline V gene data show CDR1 as MDHEN and CDR2 as SYDVKM. The trim removed 4 bases at V and 7 bases at J, leaving 1 base unmatched. CDR3 loop: CASSSGQGEQYF. The DNA of the CDR3 is TGTGCCAGCAGTTCGGGACAGGGGGAGCAGTACTTC.

The rearrangement links TRBV28 to TRBJ1-1, with 11 bases matching TRBD1. The CDR3 loop spans 15 amino acids. Germline assignment: CDR1 MDHEN and CDR2 SYDVKM. Germline trimming cut 7 bases from V and 4 bases from J; bases unmatched to any gene: 8. The CDR3 nucleotides are TGTGCCAGCAAGAGCGGACAGGGGGCCATCACTGAAGCTTTCTTT. It codes for CASKSGQGAITEAFF.

The rearrangement uses TRBV6-1 and TRBJ2-6; 9 bases map to TRBD2. The CDR3 spans 21 residues. In germline, CDR1 is MNHNS, CDR2 SASEGT. Trimming cost V 6 bases and J 0 bases; bases outside gene matches: 18. Here the CDR3 DNA reads TGTGCCAGCAGCGAAACCCCTAGCGCCCTAGCGGGGAGCTCTGGGGCCAACGTCCTGACTTTC. Protein: CASSETPSALAGSSGANVLTF.

J is TRBJ2-1 and V is TRBV30; TRBD1 aligns across 9 bases. CDR1 and CDR2 from the germline V gene are GTSNPN and SVGIG (reference sequence). V trimming: 5 bases; J trimming: 7 bases; junction bases outside the gene matches: 3. The CDR3 loop spans 12 amino acids. CDR3 in amino acids: CAWATGGNEQFF. CDR3 in DNA: TGTGCCTGGGCGACAGGGGGGAATGAGCAGTTCTTC.

This clone was recorded a few times. This chain connects TRBV19 to TRBJ1-4; D ambiguous. V was cut by 7 bases and J by 7 bases, with 13 bases left in between. In germline, CDR1 is LNHDA, CDR2 SQIVND (reference sequence). CDR3 length equals 13 residues. In DNA form, the CDR3 reads TGTGCCAGTAACAGTCGACGTGGTGAAAAACTGTTTTTT. Translating it yields CASNSRRGEKLFF. Filled out from reference TRBV19 and TRBJ1-4, the complete variable domain reads DGGITQSPKYLFRKEGQNVTLSCEQNLNHDAMYWYRQDPGQGLRLIYYSQIVNDFQKGDIAEGYSVSREKKESFPLTVTSAQKNPTAFYLCASNSRRGEKLFFGSGTQLSVL.